The present T cell receptor beta chain was sequenced within a study of cytomegalovirus exposure and HLA in healthy donors. PCR primers comprised 60 Vbeta and 13 Jbeta primers. Sequencing used immunoSEQ multiplex PCR; TCRdb keeps in-frame clones, though not all of them. Here the sample spans around 150,000 clones, roughly 79% being singletons. This CDR3 is 14 amino acids long. V lost 1 base to trimming and J lost 3 bases; unmatched junction nucleotides: 0. Germline V gene lookup returns CDR1 SEHNR and CDR2 FQNEAQ (reference sequence). Material for sequencing was PBMCs. The chain is built from TRBV7-9 and TRBJ2-5, with 9 bases lining up with TRBD1. This sequence originates from a woman between 40 and 50 years old in good health and CMV-seronegative. The CDR3 bases are TGTGCCAGCAGCTTAGGGACAGGGGAAGAGACCCAGTACTTC. It is translated as CASSLGTGEETQYF.